This section outlines one T cell receptor (beta chain) sequence together with its context. Its target is unknown. This sample stems from a study of cytomegalovirus exposure and HLA in healthy donors. Whole-study findings and limits: Of the V segments, some could not be distinguished, including TRBV6-2 and TRBV6-3, and were excluded. In an earlier analysis, most TCR beta V segments were productive about 87% or about 30% of the time.

Researchers ran the PCR with 60 Vbeta and 13 Jbeta primers. Produced via immunoSEQ multiplex PCR; TCRdb's table is partial and in-frame only. In the table there are around 90,000 clones, about two thirds of which are singletons. V dropped 4 bases and J dropped 4 bases, with 16 bases sitting between them. Germline CDR1 and CDR2: SGHDN and FVKESK. This CDR3 contains 16 residues. The material sequenced was PBMCs. The chain combines TRBV14 with TRBJ2-2; tentatively, D is TRBD2 (6 bases). The sequence derives from a woman in her thirties in good health and CMV-seropositive. CDR3: CASSPIGRSGTGELFF. The DNA of the CDR3 is TGTGCCAGCAGCCCCATTGGGAGGTCCGGCACCGGGGAGCTGTTTTTT.